Below are 31 T cell receptor beta chains sequenced from a single sample in a study of cytomegalovirus exposure and HLA in healthy donors. Primers for the PCR totalled 60 Vbeta and 13 Jbeta. Profiled with immunoSEQ multiplex PCR; TCRdb holds only in-frame clones, not every one. The data show 160,000 or so clones, 65% to 80% seen once. The sample was PBMCs. The receptors were sampled from a man aged 40-55 years in good health and CMV-seronegative.

This clone showed up just once. The junction does not match germline at one end; this may be a read error. V gene TRBV7-8 combines with J gene TRBJ2-6; weak D call: TRBD2 (5 bases). The CDR3 is made up of 15 amino acids. Germline CDR1 reads SGHVS; CDR2 reads FQNEAQ. The CDR3: CASNLSGGGANVLTF. The CDR3 DNA follows: TGTGCCAGCAACTTAAGCGGAGGTGGGGCCAACGTCCTGACTTTC.

The V gene is TRBV11-2, the J gene TRBJ2-5; D remains ambiguous. The DNA matches TRBJ2-7 better at its end, which makes the J call doubtful. The CDR3 sequence is 14 residues long. The germline CDR1 and CDR2 sequences are SGHAT and FQNNGV. This CDR3 reads CASSGASSSYEQYF. DNA of the CDR3: TGTGCCAGCAGCGGTGCGTCGAGCTCCTACGAGCAGTACTTC.

This chain connects TRBV6-5 to TRBJ2-7; the D gene is possibly TRBD2 (7 bases). Trimming pared 11 bases from V and 1 base from J, leaving 12 bases between. Germline V lookup: CDR1 MNHEY, CDR2 SVGAGI. CDR3 length equals 12 residues. The CDR3 protein is CAARGGSYEQYF. The CDR3 coding sequence is TGTGCCGCGAGGGGGGGGTCCTACGAGCAGTACTTC.

The gene calls are TRBV28 and TRBJ2-5, with D possibly being TRBD1 (6 bases). The CDR3 covers 15 residues. Looked up from germline, CDR1 is MDHEN and CDR2 is SYDVKM. The V gene lost 6 bases and the J gene lost 2 bases, with 16 bases spanning the gap. CDR3 DNA: TGTGCCAGCAGGGGCCCAGGGGCGGGTCAAGAGACCCAGTACTTC. Translating it yields CASRGPGAGQETQYF.

The chain employs TRBV2 and TRBJ2-7; 10 bases line up with TRBD2. The J segment lost 3 bases and the V segment lost 7 bases, leaving 9 bases of the junction unmatched. CDR1 and CDR2 (germline): SNHLY, FYNNEI. The CDR3 length is 15 residues. The CDR3 nucleotides are TGTGCCAGCAACCCCCCCAGCGGGAGGGACTACGAGCAGTACTTC. It translates to CASNPPSGRDYEQYF.

This chain uses TRBV5-6 with TRBJ2-3; D is unclear. Trimming shortened V by 4 bases and J by 2 bases, and 2 bases separated the two germline ends. The germline V gene has CDR1 SGHDT and CDR2 YYEEEE. This CDR3 has 11 amino acids. The CDR3 DNA reads as TGTGCCAGCAGCCTCACAGATACGCAGTATTTT. This encodes CASSLTDTQYF. The variable domain in full, with the rest retrieved from reference TRBV5-6 and TRBJ2-3, is DAGVTQSPTHLIKTRGQQVTLRCSPKSGHDTVSWYQQALGQGPQFIFQYYEEEERQRGNFPDRFSGHQFPNYSSELNVNALLLGDSALYLCASSLTDTQYFGPGTRLTVL.

The V call is TRBV5-1, the J call TRBJ2-3; D is possibly TRBD2 (6 bases). The CDR3 length is 16 residues. The germline V gene has CDR1 SGHRS and CDR2 YFSETQ. Trimming stripped 4 bases from V and 3 bases from J, with 18 bases between. For the CDR3, the DNA is TGCGCCAGCAGCGATGGGACTGCCCGGGCGACAGATACGCAGTATTTT. The encoded protein is CASSDGTARATDTQYF.

The chain carries TRBV7-9 and TRBJ1-2; 7 bases map to TRBD1. Per germline, CDR1 SEHNR and CDR2 FQNEAQ (reference sequence). Unmatched junction bases numbered 19, after V lost 4 bases and J lost 8 bases. This CDR3 contains 17 residues. CDR3 DNA sequence: TGTGCCAGCAGCTCTACAGGGACATTGGAGGGGGCTGGGGGCTACACCTTC. Residues: CASSSTGTLEGAGGYTF.

The chain joins TRBV25-1 to TRBJ2-5, with 15 bases fitting TRBD2. Germline V CDR1 and CDR2: MGHDK, SYGVNS. This CDR3 is 17 amino acids long. Germline trimming cut 3 bases from V and 5 bases from J; bases unmatched to any gene: 7. The CDR3 reads CASSDWTSGRAGETQYF. The CDR3 DNA reads TGTGCCAGCAGTGATTGGACTAGCGGGAGGGCCGGGGAGACCCAGTACTTC.

The chain joins TRBV5-1 to TRBJ2-2; 11 bases are shared with TRBD2. This CDR3 is 17 amino acids long. Germline values: CDR1 SGHRS, CDR2 YFSETQ. V shed 3 bases, J shed 3 bases, and the junction held 7 bases outside the gene matches. The CDR3 is CASSSLAGGEYTGELFF. CDR3 sequence (DNA): TGCGCCAGCAGCTCGCTAGCGGGAGGCGAATACACCGGGGAGCTGTTTTTT.

The V gene is TRBV29-1, the J gene TRBJ2-5, with 8 bases fitting TRBD2. The DNA end is a closer match to TRBJ2-7, so the J assignment may be wrong. This CDR3 is 13 amino acids long. Germline CDR1 and CDR2: SQVTM and ANQGSEA. Here the CDR3 DNA reads TGCAGCGCCCAACTAGCGGAGGCATACGAGCAGTACTTC. Its protein product is CSAQLAEAYEQYF.

This rearrangement joins TRBV10-1 to TRBJ1-3; D gene unclear. V dropped 0 bases and J dropped 0 bases, with 9 bases sitting between them. Germline loops: CDR1 WNHNN, CDR2 SYGVQD (reference sequence). The CDR3 consists of 16 residues. CDR3: CASSESVPYSGNTIYF. CDR3 coding DNA: TGCGCCAGCAGTGAGTCGGTTCCCTACTCTGGAAACACCATATATTTT.

The J gene is TRBJ1-4, the V gene TRBV19; D gene ambiguous. This CDR3 is 13 amino acids long. Germline loops: CDR1 LNHDA, CDR2 SQIVND (reference sequence). V was pared by 1 base and J by 5 bases, with 5 bases between. The CDR3 bases are TGTGCCAGTAGTATAGTGGAGAATGAAAAACTGTTTTTT. Its translation is CASSIVENEKLFF.

The chain recombines TRBV6-6 with TRBJ1-2; TRBD1 matches 8 bases. V gave up 2 bases and J gave up 0 bases; unmatched junction bases: 2. The CDR3 spans 15 residues. Germline CDR1 is MNHNY and CDR2 is SVGAGI (reference sequence). CDR3 residues: CASSYKTGANYGYTF. The CDR3 nucleotides read TGTGCCAGCAGTTACAAGACAGGGGCTAACTATGGCTACACCTTC.

The chain combines TRBV10-3 with TRBJ1-2, with 7 bases that match TRBD1. The trim removed 2 bases at V and 6 bases at J, leaving 6 bases unmatched. Germline V gene lookup returns CDR1 ENHRY and CDR2 SYGVKD. The CDR3 totals 14 residues. CDR3 nucleotides: TGTGCCATCAGTGAGGGGGGACAGAGAGATGGCTACACCTTC. Protein sequence: CAISEGGQRDGYTF.

The chain combines TRBV28 with TRBJ2-7; 7 bases are a match to TRBD2. Germline CDR1 reads MDHEN; CDR2 reads SYDVKM. V was pared by 5 bases and J by 3 bases, with 10 bases of the junction left unmatched. This CDR3 has 15 amino acids. The CDR3 DNA sequence: TGTGCCAGCAGTCGAGCGGGGAGTGTGGGCTACGAGCAGTACTTC. This sequence encodes CASSRAGSVGYEQYF.

Here the CDR3 reads CASRRSLGSPLHF. CDR3 DNA sequence: TGTGCCAGCAGGCGCTCCCTGGGCTCACCCCTCCACTTT. This chain uses TRBV6-6 with TRBJ1-6; the D is unclear. The germline V gene has CDR1 MNHNY and CDR2 SVGAGI (reference sequence). The CDR3 extends over 13 amino acids. The V and J ends lost 6 bases and 10 bases respectively, with 13 bases between them.

The V gene is TRBV6-1, the J gene TRBJ2-7; 7 nucleotides match TRBD1. CDR1 is MNHNS, CDR2 SASEGT, per germline. The J segment lost 2 bases and the V segment lost 4 bases, leaving 8 bases of the junction unmatched. The CDR3 is 15 amino acids. CDR3 sequence reads: CASSAPGQETYEQYF. The CDR3 DNA reads as TGTGCCAGCAGTGCTCCCGGACAGGAAACCTACGAGCAGTACTTC.

This chain links TRBV18 with TRBJ2-3, with a tentative D call TRBD2 (5 bases). V was clipped by 6 bases and J by 4 bases, with 20 bases between them. The CDR3 is made up of 16 amino acids. Germline V gene sequence: CDR1 KGHSH, CDR2 LQKENI. The CDR3 DNA reads as TGTGCCAGCTCCCCCAGAGGGATTGGTGGGGCAGATACGCAGTATTTT. Amino acid sequence: CASSPRGIGGADTQYF.

The CDR3 here is CASSQTSGGGYEQYF. DNA for the CDR3: TGCGCCAGCAGCCAGACTAGCGGAGGAGGTTACGAGCAGTACTTC. The chain combines TRBV4-1 with TRBJ2-7; 9 nucleotides line up with TRBD2. Germline CDR1 is MGHRA and CDR2 is YSYEKL. The CDR3 extends over 15 amino acids. V lost 3 bases to trimming and J lost 4 bases; unmatched junction nucleotides: 7.

This clone was detected once. The V gene is TRBV28, the J gene TRBJ2-1; TRBD2 matches at 9 bases. This CDR3 is built from 17 residues. J lost 8 bases, V lost 2 bases, and 13 bases had no gene match. Germline V gives CDR1 MDHEN, CDR2 SYDVKM. CDR3 DNA: TGTGCCAGCAGTTTACGGTCAGCGGGAGGTCGTAACGATGAGCAGTTCTTC. It translates to CASSLRSAGGRNDEQFF. Variable domain in full (rest from reference TRBV28 and TRBJ2-1): DVKVTQSSRYLVKRTGEKVFLECVQDMDHENMFWYRQDPGLGLRLIYFSYDVKMKEKGDIPEGYSVSREKKERFSLILESASTNQTSMYLCASSLRSAGGRNDEQFFGPGTRLTVL.

The rearrangement joins TRBV4-2 to TRBJ1-5; TRBD1 might be the D (6 bases). Per germline, CDR1 LGHNA and CDR2 YNFKEQ. Trimming took off 0 bases at V and 7 bases at J, with 13 bases between the two ends. The CDR3 spans 15 residues. CDR3 nucleotide sequence: TGTGCCAGCAGCCAAGAGACCAGGGGAGGGCAGCCCCAGCATTTT. This encodes CASSQETRGGQPQHF.

V gene TRBV28 combines with J gene TRBJ2-1; 14 positions agree with TRBD2. Germline V gives CDR1 MDHEN, CDR2 SYDVKM. This CDR3 has 15 residues. With 4 bases clipped from V and 12 bases from J, the junction kept 8 bases outside the gene matches. The CDR3 loop is CASSWRLAGGPGQFF. CDR3 sequence (DNA): TGTGCCAGCAGTTGGAGACTAGCGGGAGGGCCGGGGCAGTTCTTC.

This chain's CDR3 is CASSSPPDWRGYEQYF. The CDR3 region has the DNA TGTGCCAGCAGCTCACCCCCGGACTGGCGGGGCTACGAGCAGTACTTC. The chain combines TRBV28 with TRBJ2-7, with TRBD2 as a possible D gene (6 bases). Germline CDR1 reads MDHEN; CDR2 reads SYDVKM. V dropped 6 bases and J dropped 3 bases, with 21 bases sitting between them. CDR3 size: 16 residues.

The rearrangement links TRBV6-1 to TRBJ2-7; D unresolved. Germline lookup yields CDR1 MNHNS and CDR2 SASEGT. Trimming removed 6 bases at V and 3 bases at J, with 9 bases between. This CDR3 is built from 12 residues. CDR3 DNA: TGTGCCAGCAGGGCCACAGACTACGAGCAGTACTTC. Encoded protein: CASRATDYEQYF.

The table lists this clone with a few counts. This chain connects TRBV6-5 to TRBJ2-5, with TRBD2 matching over 7 bases. The J call may be in error: the DNA end matches TRBJ2-7 better. CDR3 length: 15 residues. Looked up from germline, CDR1 is MNHEY and CDR2 is SVGAGI. CDR3 in amino acids: CASSYSYGGEYEQYF. CDR3 coding DNA: TGTGCCAGCAGTTACTCGTATGGGGGGGAATACGAGCAGTACTTC.

The chain uses TRBV5-1 and TRBJ2-3, with 11 bases fitting TRBD1. This CDR3 is built from 16 residues. Germline CDR1 SGHRS, CDR2 YFSETQ. The junction had 6 bases not matched to a gene; V was cut back by 4 bases and J by 2 bases. The CDR3 loop is CASSVGTGGLTDTQYF. CDR3 in DNA: TGCGCCAGCAGCGTCGGGACAGGGGGACTCACAGATACGCAGTATTTT.

The gene calls are TRBV2 and TRBJ1-6; D remains ambiguous. CDR3 length: 13 residues. The germline V gene encodes CDR1 SNHLY and CDR2 FYNNEI. Trimming took 8 bases from V and 9 from J, leaving 14 bases between them. The CDR3 nucleotides are TGTGCCAGCCGTCCGGATAGGAGTTCACCCCTCCACTTT. Encoded protein: CASRPDRSSPLHF.

This chain links TRBV19 with TRBJ2-3; tentative D call: TRBD2 (6 bases). The V and J ends lost 4 bases and 2 bases respectively, with 16 bases between them. Per the germline V gene, CDR1 is LNHDA and CDR2 is SQIVND (reference sequence). The CDR3 runs 16 residues. CDR3 residues: CASSTPGVSYTDTQYF. DNA for the CDR3: TGTGCCAGTAGTACCCCGGGGGTCTCATACACAGATACGCAGTATTTT.

This sequence joins TRBV5-4 and TRBJ2-1; 9 positions agree with TRBD2. Per germline, CDR1 SGHNT and CDR2 YYREEE (reference sequence). Trimming cost V 0 bases and J 8 bases; bases outside gene matches: 3. The CDR3 totals 14 residues. The CDR3 region has the DNA TGTGCCAGCAGCTTGGCTAGCGGGACCTATGAGCAGTTCTTC. Its translation: CASSLASGTYEQFF.

The chain has TRBV9 and TRBJ2-6, with TRBD2 identical over 12 bases. The V gene's germline CDR1 is SGDLS and CDR2 YYNGEE. With V trimmed by 3 bases and J by 0 bases, 13 bases remained unmatched. CDR3 length: 21 residues. CDR3 region: CASSEALGLAGRSSGANVLTF. CDR3 bases: TGTGCCAGCAGCGAGGCCCTTGGACTAGCGGGACGTAGCTCTGGGGCCAACGTCCTGACTTTC.